These 23 T cell receptor beta chains were sequenced from one sample in a study of cytomegalovirus exposure and HLA in healthy donors. The PCR had 60 Vbeta and 13 Jbeta primers. TCRdb's copy holds only in-frame clones and misses some; the assay was immunoSEQ multiplex PCR. The sample carries about 250,000 clones, roughly 70% recorded once. The sample consisted of PBMCs. These receptors were obtained from a female donor in good health and CMV-seronegative.

This clone turned up a few times. The J gene is TRBJ1-1, the V gene TRBV7-9; 8 nucleotides agree with TRBD1. V lost 5 bases to trimming and J lost 1 base; unmatched junction nucleotides: 6. The CDR3 spans 15 residues. Germline CDR1 and CDR2: SEHNR and FQNEAQ (reference sequence). CDR3: CASSPQGGSNTEAFF. CDR3 bases: TGTGCCAGCAGCCCACAGGGGGGTTCGAACACTGAAGCTTTCTTT. Full variable domain (rest looked up from reference TRBV7-9 and TRBJ1-1): DTGVSQNPRHKITKRGQNVTFRCDPISEHNRLYWYRQTLGQGPEFLTYFQNEAQLEKSRLLSDRFSAERPKGSFSTLEIQRTEQGDSAMYLCASSPQGGSNTEAFFGQGTRLTVV.

The chain is built from TRBV14 and TRBJ2-5, with TRBD2 matching 7 bases. The J call may be faulty, since TRBJ2-7 better matches the DNA end. CDR3 length: 12 amino acids. Germline CDR1 SGHDN, CDR2 FVKESK. The CDR3 DNA follows: TGTGCCAGCAGTCCTAGCGGATACGAGCAGTACTTC. It codes for CASSPSGYEQYF.

J is TRBJ2-7 and V is TRBV19; D call uncertain. The CDR3 length is 14 residues. CDR1 is LNHDA, CDR2 SQIVND, per germline (reference sequence). Trimming took 4 bases from V and 1 from J, leaving 11 bases between them. Here the CDR3 DNA reads TGTGCCAGTAGTAAATCGCAGGCATCCTACGAGCAGTACTTC. Amino acids: CASSKSQASYEQYF.

V and J are TRBV19 and TRBJ1-1, with D unresolved. Germline V CDR1 and CDR2: LNHDA, SQIVND (reference sequence). The V gene lost 3 bases and the J gene lost 0 bases, with 5 bases spanning the gap. The CDR3 runs 13 residues. CDR3 in amino acids: CASSISMNTEAFF. The CDR3 bases are TGTGCCAGTAGTATTAGTATGAACACTGAAGCTTTCTTT.

This clone was observed a single time. Other DNA sequences of this sample code for an identical CDR3. The chain uses TRBV28 and TRBJ2-7; TRBD1 is a possible D gene (6 bases). Trimming took off 5 bases at V and 3 bases at J, with 8 bases between the two ends. The CDR3 spans 12 residues. Germline V gene data show CDR1 as MDHEN and CDR2 as SYDVKM. Written as DNA, the CDR3 is TGTGCCAGCAGTCTGGACAGCTACGAGCAGTACTTC. Translating it yields CASSLDSYEQYF.

This chain joins TRBV28 and TRBJ2-7, with 11 nucleotides matching TRBD1. Germline assignment: CDR1 MDHEN and CDR2 SYDVKM. After removal of 5 bases from V and 0 bases from J, the junction contained 3 bases not matched to a gene. CDR3 length equals 15 residues. The CDR3 DNA sequence: TGTGCCAGCAGTCCCGGGACAGGGGGCTCCTACGAGCAGTACTTC. This encodes CASSPGTGGSYEQYF.

This sequence joins TRBV27 and TRBJ2-6; D remains unclear. Germline assignment: CDR1 MNHEY and CDR2 SMNVEV (reference sequence). V was clipped by 6 bases and J by 1 base, with 10 bases between them. This CDR3 comprises 15 residues. In DNA, the CDR3 is TGTGCCAGCAGCTCCTCCCCTTCTGGGGCCAACGTCCTGACTTTC. It is translated as CASSSSPSGANVLTF.

The chain joins TRBV4-1 to TRBJ2-1, with 8 bases fitting TRBD2. Germline CDR1 is MGHRA and CDR2 is YSYEKL. The trim removed 0 bases at V and 7 bases at J, leaving 14 bases unmatched. CDR3 length equals 18 residues. In DNA form, the CDR3 reads TGCGCCAGCAGCCAAGACCCCTTCCCTAGCGGGCGTGGTAATGAGCAGTTCTTC. Residues: CASSQDPFPSGRGNEQFF.

This rearrangement joins TRBV11-3 to TRBJ2-7, with D possibly TRBD2 on 6 matching bases. Per the germline V gene, CDR1 is SGHNT and CDR2 is YENEEA. The CDR3 totals 12 residues. V lost 6 bases, J lost 5 bases, and 11 bases lay in between. The CDR3 DNA reads TGTGCCAGCAGTGCTTCGGGGGACGAGCAGTACTTC. Its protein is CASSASGDEQYF.

This rearrangement joins TRBV6-5 to TRBJ1-3, with TRBD1 matching over 9 bases. The CDR3 length is 15 residues. Germline V lookup: CDR1 MNHEY, CDR2 SVGAGI. Unmatched junction bases numbered 5, after V lost 6 bases and J lost 2 bases. The CDR3: CASSSNRGPGNTIYF. The CDR3 bases are TGTGCCAGCAGCTCGAACAGGGGGCCTGGAAACACCATATATTTT.

The chain couples TRBV19 to TRBJ2-4; D perhaps matches TRBD2 (6 bases). CDR1 LNHDA and CDR2 SQIVND come from the germline V gene (reference sequence). V lost 7 bases, J lost 3 bases, and 13 bases lay in between. The CDR3 is made up of 14 amino acids. CDR3 bases: TGTGCCAGTAAGGCGGGGTGGGTCAAAAACATTCAGTACTTC. Translating gives CASKAGWVKNIQYF.

Turning to this clone: Sequence at one end of the junction differs from germline and may be a read error. CDR3 DNA sequence: TGTTCCAGCAGCTTTCCCGGGGTCCCAACGGGAGGGGATAGTGTTGAGCAGTTCTTC. This translates into CSSSFPGVPTGGDSVEQFF. The chain uses TRBV7-9 and TRBJ2-1, with 8 nucleotides matching TRBD2. The CDR3 has 19 amino acids. The germline CDR1 and CDR2 sequences are SEHNR and FQNEAQ (reference sequence).

V and J are TRBV9 and TRBJ2-7; tentative D call: TRBD2 (6 bases). Trimming removed 3 bases from V and 5 bases from J, with 15 bases in between. Per germline, CDR1 SGDLS and CDR2 YYNGEE. This CDR3 has 14 amino acids. CDR3: CASSGSGRGDEQYF. As DNA, the CDR3 is TGTGCCAGCAGCGGTAGCGGTAGGGGTGACGAGCAGTACTTC.

The V gene is TRBV11-2, the J gene TRBJ2-3; the match to TRBD2 covers 7 bases. This CDR3 comprises 16 residues. CDR1 SGHAT and CDR2 FQNNGV come from the germline V gene. J gave up 0 bases and V 1 base, and 4 bases lay outside the gene matches. Written as DNA, the CDR3 is TGTGCCAGCAGCTTAGGGAATAGCGGGAGCACAGATACGCAGTATTTT. Translating it yields CASSLGNSGSTDTQYF.

This CDR3 is CASSIVRSGVNTEAFF. DNA of the CDR3: TGTGCCAGTAGTATAGTCCGATCAGGGGTGAACACTGAAGCTTTCTTT. The chain employs TRBV19 and TRBJ1-1; D is possibly TRBD1 (6 bases). There are 16 residues in the CDR3. From germline, CDR1 is LNHDA and CDR2 SQIVND (reference sequence). V was trimmed by 1 base and J by 0 bases, leaving 12 bases between them. Drawing the rest from reference TRBV19 and TRBJ1-1, the complete variable domain is DGGITQSPKYLFRKEGQNVTLSCEQNLNHDAMYWYRQDPGQGLRLIYYSQIVNDFQKGDIAEGYSVSREKKESFPLTVTSAQKNPTAFYLCASSIVRSGVNTEAFFGQGTRLTVV.

This clone was picked up one time. V and J are TRBV7-2 and TRBJ1-1; TRBD1 might be the D (5 bases). The V gene lost 3 bases and the J gene lost 6 bases, with 17 bases spanning the gap. This CDR3 comprises 15 residues. From germline, CDR1 is SGHTA and CDR2 FQGNSA. CDR3 DNA: TGTGCCAGCAGCTTCGCCAACTCAGGGTTTGCTGAAGCTTTCTTT. Protein sequence: CASSFANSGFAEAFF.

In DNA form, the CDR3 reads TGTGCCAGCAGCAGGACAGGCCCGAACACCGGGGAGCTGTTTTTT. It yields the protein CASSRTGPNTGELFF. The chain has TRBV5-6 and TRBJ2-2, with 7 bases matching TRBD1. The J segment lost 0 bases and the V segment lost 4 bases, leaving 3 bases of the junction unmatched. Germline loops: CDR1 SGHDT, CDR2 YYEEEE. This CDR3 is built from 15 residues. The full variable domain, rest sourced from reference TRBV5-6 and TRBJ2-2, is DAGVTQSPTHLIKTRGQQVTLRCSPKSGHDTVSWYQQALGQGPQFIFQYYEEEERQRGNFPDRFSGHQFPNYSSELNVNALLLGDSALYLCASSRTGPNTGELFFGEGSRLTVL.

This chain links TRBV11-2 with TRBJ2-3, with no clear D. The CDR3 sequence is 12 residues long. Per the germline V gene, CDR1 is SGHAT and CDR2 is FQNNGV. V was trimmed by 1 base and J by 4 bases, leaving 3 bases between them. CDR3 DNA: TGTGCCAGCAGCTTAGCGGCAGATACGCAGTATTTT. This gives the protein CASSLAADTQYF.

This clone was observed a single time. CDR3 bases: TGTGCCAGCAGTCCTGGGACAGGGGGCGCAGATACGCAGTATTTT. Protein: CASSPGTGGADTQYF. The J gene is TRBJ2-3, the V gene TRBV28, with 12 bases that match TRBD1. CDR3 length: 15 residues. Trimming cost V 5 bases and J 4 bases; bases outside gene matches: 4. Germline loops: CDR1 MDHEN, CDR2 SYDVKM.

The J gene is TRBJ1-2, the V gene TRBV5-1; no clear D gene. V lost 3 bases to trimming and J lost 4 bases, with 13 bases between them. The CDR3 totals 14 residues. Germline lookup yields CDR1 SGHRS and CDR2 YFSETQ. CDR3 sequence: CASSYYGASYGYTF. CDR3 DNA sequence: TGCGCCAGCAGCTACTACGGAGCATCCTATGGCTACACCTTC.

The chain has TRBV7-6 and TRBJ2-7; D remains ambiguous. Trimming cost V 4 bases and J 4 bases, with 8 bases left between them. The CDR3 has 12 amino acids. Germline-derived CDR1 and CDR2 are SGHVS and FNYEAQ. Here the CDR3 DNA reads TGTGCCAGCAGCTCATCTATGTACGAGCAGTACTTC. Translating it yields CASSSSMYEQYF.

This chain links TRBV5-8 with TRBJ2-3; 9 bases fit TRBD2. Per germline, CDR1 SGHTS and CDR2 YDEGEE. Losses at the gene ends were 4 bases for V and 2 bases for J; bases not matched to a gene: 8. The CDR3 spans 16 residues. The CDR3 DNA is TGTGCCAGCAGCCCGTTAGCGGGAGAAATCACAGATACGCAGTATTTT. Its protein is CASSPLAGEITDTQYF.

V gene TRBV5-6 combines with J gene TRBJ2-3, with 7 nucleotides matching TRBD2. The V gene end was trimmed by 2 bases and the J gene end by 3 bases; junction bases not matched to a gene: 9. Germline CDR1 and CDR2: SGHDT and YYEEEE. The CDR3 runs to 16 residues. The chain's CDR3 is CASSFWASGGTDTQYF. CDR3 sequence (DNA): TGTGCCAGCAGCTTTTGGGCTAGCGGAGGGACAGATACGCAGTATTTT.